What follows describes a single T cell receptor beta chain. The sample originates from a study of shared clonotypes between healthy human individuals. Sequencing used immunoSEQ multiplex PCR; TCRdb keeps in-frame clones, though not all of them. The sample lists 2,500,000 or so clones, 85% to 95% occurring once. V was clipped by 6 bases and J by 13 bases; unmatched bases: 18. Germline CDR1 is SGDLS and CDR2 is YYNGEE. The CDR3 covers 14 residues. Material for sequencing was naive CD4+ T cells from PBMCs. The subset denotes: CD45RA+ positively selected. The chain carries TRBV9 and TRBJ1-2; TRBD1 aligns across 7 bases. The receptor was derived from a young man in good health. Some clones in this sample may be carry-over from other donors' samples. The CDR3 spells CASNPLVGPTGSTF. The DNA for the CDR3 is TGTGCCAGCAACCCTTTAGTGGGCCCGACAGGGTCCACCTTC.